These T cell receptor beta chains were read from a single sample in a study of CD8+ T cells in alopecia areata. Clones were sequenced by immunoSEQ multiplex PCR, and TCRdb holds only the in-frame ones, with some missing. This sample has over 150,000 clones, with 50% to 65% found just once. The sequencing here drew on CD4+ T cells sorted from blood, taken at week 24, from a patient treated with tofacitinib. The receptors were gathered from a human donor with alopecia areata. Both conserved end residues are part of each CDR3. Each record gives: D gene, clone size, J gene, V gene, CDR3 protein, CDR3 DNA. D genes are given only for firm matches. Part of the rows lack a size; the others show once, few, many or a class for expanded clones.

>NA|NA|TRBJ2-5|TRBV29-1
CSVEPLMLRGTQYF
TGCAGCGTTGAACCCCTGATGCTAAGGGGGACCCAGTACTTC
>TRBD1|once|TRBJ2-3|TRBV7-2
CASSLDRGLATDTQYF
TGTGCCAGCAGCTTAGACAGGGGGCTAGCCACAGATACGCAGTATTTT
>NA|NA|TRBJ2-7|TRBV9
CASSKGQSYEQYF
TGTGCCAGCAGCAAAGGACAGAGCTACGAGCAGTACTTC
>NA|NA|TRBJ2-5|TRBV29-1
CSVEAHRGETQYF
TGCAGCGTTGAGGCGCACCGAGGAGAGACCCAGTACTTC
>NA|NA|TRBJ2-3|TRBV30
CAWTRGLGSTDTQYF
TGTGCCTGGACCAGAGGACTGGGCTCAACAGATACGCAGTATTTT
>TRBD1|NA|TRBJ2-5|TRBV2
CASRPGQGETQYF
TGTGCCAGCAGGCCGGGACAGGGGGAGACCCAGTACTTC
>NA|NA|TRBJ1-1|TRBV11-2
CASSLRGRDEAFF
TGTGCCAGCAGCTTACGGGGGCGGGATGAAGCTTTCTTT
>TRBD1|NA|TRBJ1-5|TRBV7-4
CASSLSETGPRPQHF
TGTGCCAGCAGCTTATCTGAGACAGGGCCCCGGCCCCAGCATTTT
>NA|NA|TRBJ2-3|TRBV5-1
CASSLLTSQDTQYF
TGCGCCAGCAGCTTACTGACTAGTCAAGATACGCAGTATTTT
>TRBD1|NA|TRBJ1-2|TRBV29-1
CSVVGTAEGYTF
TGCAGCGTTGTAGGGACAGCGGAGGGCTACACCTTC
>TRBD1|NA|TRBJ1-5|TRBV30
CAWSRDRAQPQHF
TGTGCCTGGAGTCGGGACAGGGCCCAGCCCCAGCATTTT
>NA|NA|TRBJ1-3|TRBV30
CAWSVRGGADTIYF
TGTGCCTGGAGTGTACGGGGCGGAGCGGACACCATATATTTT
>NA|NA|TRBJ1-1|TRBV30
CAWIKDSSGRNTEAFF
TGTGCCTGGATTAAAGACAGTTCGGGGCGGAACACTGAAGCTTTCTTT
>NA|NA|TRBJ1-6|TRBV30
CAWNNLNSPLHF
TGTGCCTGGAACAACTTAAATTCACCCCTCCACTTT
>NA|NA|TRBJ1-2|TRBV30
CAWSVQGRGDGGYTF
TGTGCCTGGAGTGTACAGGGCAGGGGCGACGGTGGCTACACCTTC
>NA|NA|TRBJ2-7|TRBV30
CAWSVSSGTYEQYF
TGTGCCTGGAGTGTAAGTAGCGGTACCTACGAGCAGTACTTC
>TRBD1|few|TRBJ2-7|TRBV7-8
CASSSDRGISYEQYF
TGTGCCAGCAGCTCGGACAGGGGGATCTCCTACGAGCAGTACTTC
>TRBD1|NA|TRBJ2-5|TRBV29-1
CSVERGGVTETQYF
TGCAGCGTTGAACGAGGGGGCGTGACAGAGACCCAGTACTTC
>TRBD1|NA|TRBJ1-1|TRBV15
CATSSQGVGTEAFF
TGTGCCACCAGCAGCCAGGGGGTGGGAACTGAAGCTTTCTTT
>NA|NA|TRBJ2-3|TRBV5-1
CASSGGARDTQYF
TGCGCCAGCAGTGGGGGGGCCCGAGATACGCAGTATTTT
>TRBD1|NA|TRBJ1-6|TRBV5-1
CASSLGQGTSPLHF
TGCGCCAGCAGCCTGGGACAGGGGACGTCACCCCTCCACTTT
>NA|NA|TRBJ2-7|TRBV6-5
CASSGTSSSYEQYF
TGTGCCAGCAGTGGGACTTCAAGCTCCTACGAGCAGTACTTC
>NA|NA|TRBJ1-2|TRBV5-6
CASSFGQKNGGYTF
TGTGCCAGCAGCTTCGGACAGAAGAATGGTGGCTACACCTTC
>NA|NA|TRBJ2-5|TRBV27
CASSIQGVQETQYF
TGTGCCAGCAGTATACAGGGAGTCCAAGAGACCCAGTACTTC
>TRBD1|NA|TRBJ2-7|TRBV6-5
CASSLRTGDEQYF
TGTGCCAGCAGTTTACGGACAGGGGACGAGCAGTACTTC
>NA|NA|TRBJ2-3|TRBV7-8
CASSLGPTDTQYF
TGTGCCAGCAGCTTAGGCCCCACAGATACGCAGTATTTT
>NA|NA|TRBJ2-5|TRBV15
CATSRRIQETQYF
TGTGCCACCAGCAGACGGATTCAAGAGACCCAGTACTTC
>NA|once|TRBJ2-1|TRBV6-5
CASKGGILWNEQFF
TGTGCCAGCAAGGGGGGAATATTATGGAATGAGCAGTTCTTC
>NA|NA|TRBJ1-6|TRBV5-1
CASSLEGASSPLHF
TGCGCCAGCAGCTTAGAGGGTGCTTCTTCACCCCTCCACTTT
>NA|NA|TRBJ1-6|TRBV27
CASSISGTNNSPLHF
TGTGCCAGCAGTATCTCCGGGACAAATAATTCACCCCTCCACTTT
>NA|once|TRBJ1-2|TRBV7-2
CASSPQGRGPHYGYTF
TGTGCCAGCAGCCCCCAGGGTAGGGGCCCCCACTATGGCTACACCTTC
>TRBD2|once|TRBJ2-1|TRBV30
CAWSPGLAGKYNEQFF
TGTGCCTGGAGTCCAGGGCTAGCGGGAAAGTACAATGAGCAGTTCTTC
>NA|few|TRBJ1-2|TRBV29-1
CSVRLLTDLNYGYTF
TGCAGCGTTCGATTGCTGACGGACTTAAACTATGGCTACACCTTC
>NA|NA|TRBJ1-2|TRBV6-1
CASSEAGYGYTF
TGTGCCAGCAGTGAAGCGGGCTATGGCTACACCTTC
>NA|NA|TRBJ2-6|TRBV6-5
CASSTRGAGANVLTF
TGTGCCAGCAGTACGAGGGGTGCTGGGGCCAACGTCCTGACTTTC
>NA|NA|TRBJ1-1|TRBV2
CATTGIGNTEAFF
TGTGCCACTACAGGGATCGGGAACACTGAAGCTTTCTTT
>TRBD2|NA|TRBJ2-3|TRBV5-1
CASSRTSGWDTQYF
TGCGCCAGCAGCAGGACTAGCGGTTGGGATACGCAGTATTTT
>NA|NA|TRBJ2-7|TRBV29-1
CSVVWAGQYEQYF
TGCAGCGTTGTTTGGGCAGGGCAATACGAGCAGTACTTC
>TRBD1|NA|TRBJ1-2|TRBV29-1
CSVGAGRQGPYGYTF
TGCAGCGTTGGCGCGGGGCGACAGGGCCCCTATGGCTACACCTTC
>NA|NA|TRBJ2-3|TRBV20-1
CSASSPDTQYF
TGCAGTGCTAGTAGTCCAGATACGCAGTATTTT
>TRBD2|few|TRBJ2-3|TRBV4-2
CASSQGTSGATDTQYF
TGTGCCAGCAGCCAAGGGACTAGCGGGGCCACAGATACGCAGTATTTT
>TRBD2|NA|TRBJ2-3|TRBV7-2
CASSEYGGRDTQYF
TGTGCCAGCAGCGAATACGGGGGGAGGGATACGCAGTATTTT
>NA|NA|TRBJ1-2|TRBV2
CASPRPGLLYGYTF
TGTGCCAGCCCTCGACCGGGACTCCTCTATGGCTACACCTTC
>NA|NA|TRBJ1-3|TRBV30
CAWSSDSGNTIYF
TGTGCCTGGAGTTCCGACTCTGGAAACACCATATATTTT
>NA|NA|TRBJ1-1|TRBV5-1
CASSFESRHTEAFF
TGCGCCAGCAGCTTTGAGTCCCGCCACACTGAAGCTTTCTTT
>TRBD2|NA|TRBJ2-3|TRBV30
CAWLTSGGADTQYF
TGTGCCTGGCTTACTAGCGGGGGGGCAGATACGCAGTATTTT
>NA|NA|TRBJ2-1|TRBV14
CASSLEDRRTYNEQFF
TGTGCCAGCAGCCTCGAGGACCGAAGGACCTACAATGAGCAGTTCTTC
>NA|NA|TRBJ2-3|TRBV9
CASSVGPDTDTQYF
TGTGCCAGCAGCGTTGGCCCAGACACAGATACGCAGTATTTT
>NA|NA|TRBJ1-1|TRBV29-1
CSVVGPTEAFF
TGCAGCGTTGTAGGGCCCACTGAAGCTTTCTTT
>NA|NA|TRBJ2-3|TRBV15
CATTGDRSTDTQYF
TGTGCCACCACCGGGGACCGAAGCACAGATACGCAGTATTTT
>TRBD1|NA|TRBJ1-3|TRBV18
CASSPGQTVDTIYF
TGTGCCAGCTCACCGGGACAGACCGTTGACACCATATATTTT
>TRBD1|few|TRBJ2-7|TRBV5-1
CASSLADRDYEQYF
TGCGCCAGCAGCTTGGCCGACAGGGACTACGAGCAGTACTTC
>TRBD1|NA|TRBJ1-2|TRBV9
CASSIAGGYGYTF
TGTGCCAGCAGCATCGCAGGGGGCTATGGCTACACCTTC
>NA|NA|TRBJ2-4|TRBV15
CATSLIGIGRAKNIQYF
TGTGCCACCAGCTTAATTGGTATCGGGAGAGCCAAAAACATTCAGTACTTC